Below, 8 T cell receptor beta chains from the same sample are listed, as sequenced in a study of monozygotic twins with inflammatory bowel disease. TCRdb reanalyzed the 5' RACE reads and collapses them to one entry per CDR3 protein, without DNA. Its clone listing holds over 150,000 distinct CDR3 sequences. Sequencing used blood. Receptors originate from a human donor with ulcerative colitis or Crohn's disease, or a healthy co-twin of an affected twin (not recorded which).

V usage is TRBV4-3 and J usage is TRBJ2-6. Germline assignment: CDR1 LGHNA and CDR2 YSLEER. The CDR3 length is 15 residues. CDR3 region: CASSQDRFGANVLTF.

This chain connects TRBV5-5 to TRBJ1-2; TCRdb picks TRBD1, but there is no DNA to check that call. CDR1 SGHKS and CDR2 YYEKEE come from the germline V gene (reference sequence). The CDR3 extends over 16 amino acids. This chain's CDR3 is CASSLEGTGGFYGYTF.

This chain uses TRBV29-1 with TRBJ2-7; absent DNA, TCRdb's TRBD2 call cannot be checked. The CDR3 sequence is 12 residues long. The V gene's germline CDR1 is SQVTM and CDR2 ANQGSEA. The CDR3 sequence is CSGAGPHYEQYF.

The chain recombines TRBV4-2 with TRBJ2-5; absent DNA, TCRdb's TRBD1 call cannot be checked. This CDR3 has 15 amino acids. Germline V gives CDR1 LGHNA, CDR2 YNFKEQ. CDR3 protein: CAGSHFGDPEETQYF.

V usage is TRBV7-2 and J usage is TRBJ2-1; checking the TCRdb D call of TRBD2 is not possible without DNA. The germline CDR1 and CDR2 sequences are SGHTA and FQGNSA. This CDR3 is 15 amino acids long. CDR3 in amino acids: CASRPGLAGTHEQFF.

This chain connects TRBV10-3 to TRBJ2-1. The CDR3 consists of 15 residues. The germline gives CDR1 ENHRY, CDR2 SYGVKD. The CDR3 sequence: CAISEARSSYNEQFF.

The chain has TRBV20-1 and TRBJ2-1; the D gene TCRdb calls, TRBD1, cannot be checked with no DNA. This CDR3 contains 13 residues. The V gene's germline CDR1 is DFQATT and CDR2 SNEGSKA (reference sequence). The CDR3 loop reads CSASRDTLGEQFF.

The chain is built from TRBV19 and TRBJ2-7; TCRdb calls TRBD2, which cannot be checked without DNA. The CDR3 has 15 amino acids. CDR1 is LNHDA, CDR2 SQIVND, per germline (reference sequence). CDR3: CASRGLAGGAYEQYF.